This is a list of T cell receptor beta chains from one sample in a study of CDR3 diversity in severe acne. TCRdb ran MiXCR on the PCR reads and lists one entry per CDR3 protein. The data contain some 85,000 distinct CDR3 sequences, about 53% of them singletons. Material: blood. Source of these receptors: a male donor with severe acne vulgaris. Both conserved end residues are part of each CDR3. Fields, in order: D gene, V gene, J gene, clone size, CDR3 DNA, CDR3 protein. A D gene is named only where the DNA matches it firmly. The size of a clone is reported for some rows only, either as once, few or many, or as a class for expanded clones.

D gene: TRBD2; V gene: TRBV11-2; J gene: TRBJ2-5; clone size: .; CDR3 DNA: TGTGCCAGCAGCCCCCGGGTAGCGGGGCACCAAGAGACCCAGTACTTC; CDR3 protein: CASSPRVAGHQETQYF
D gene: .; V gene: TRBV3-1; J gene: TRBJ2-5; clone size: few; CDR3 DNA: TGTGCCAGCAGCCCCGTAGGGGGTTTCGCAGAGACCCAGTACTTC; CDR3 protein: CASSPVGGFAETQYF
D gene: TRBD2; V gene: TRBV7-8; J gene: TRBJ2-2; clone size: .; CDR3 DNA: TGTGCCAGCAGCGCTCACCGGGGACTAGCTATCACCGGGGAGCTGTTTTTT; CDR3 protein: CASSAHRGLAITGELFF
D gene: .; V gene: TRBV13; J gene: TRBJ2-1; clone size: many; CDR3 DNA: TGTGCCAGCAGCTTAGGAAGGACCTTCTACAATGAGCAGTTCTTC; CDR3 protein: CASSLGRTFYNEQFF
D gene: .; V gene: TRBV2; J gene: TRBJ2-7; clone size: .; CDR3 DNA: TGTGCCAGCCGGGTTGAAGGGCTAGGGGGGACCTACGAGCAGTACTTC; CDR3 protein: CASRVEGLGGTYEQYF
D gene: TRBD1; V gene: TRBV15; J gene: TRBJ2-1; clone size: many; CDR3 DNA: TGTGCCACCAGCAGAACCGGACAGGGGGCCATCAATGAGCAGTTCTTC; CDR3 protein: CATSRTGQGAINEQFF
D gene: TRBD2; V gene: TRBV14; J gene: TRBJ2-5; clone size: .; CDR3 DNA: TGTGCCAGCAGCAACCTAGGCGGGGGGAGTGAGACCCAGTACTTC; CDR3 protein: CASSNLGGGSETQYF
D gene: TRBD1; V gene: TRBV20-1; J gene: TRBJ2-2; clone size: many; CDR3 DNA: TGCAGTGCTAGATTGACAGGGAGAAGGCGAACCGGGGAGCTGTTTTTT; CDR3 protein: CSARLTGRRRTGELFF
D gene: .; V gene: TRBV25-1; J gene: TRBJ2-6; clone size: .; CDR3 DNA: TGTGCCAGCAGTTATCCGGGACAAAGCTCTGGGGCCAACGTCCTGACTTTC; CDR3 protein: CASSYPGQSSGANVLTF
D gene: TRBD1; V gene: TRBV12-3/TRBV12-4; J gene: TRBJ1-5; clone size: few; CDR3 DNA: TGTGCCAGCAGCCTGGGACAGGGCATTCAGCCCCAGCATTTT; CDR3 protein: CASSLGQGIQPQHF
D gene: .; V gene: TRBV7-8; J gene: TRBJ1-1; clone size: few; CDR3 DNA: TGTGCCAGCTCAATGATTGTCGCTGAAGCTTTCTTT; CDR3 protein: CASSMIVAEAFF
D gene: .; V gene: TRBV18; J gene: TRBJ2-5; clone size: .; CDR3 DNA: TGTGCCAGCTCACCAAGGAAAGTCCCTGGGGAGACCCAGTACTTC; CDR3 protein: CASSPRKVPGETQYF
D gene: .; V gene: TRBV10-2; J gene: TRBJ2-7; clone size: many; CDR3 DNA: TGCGCCAGCGGGATAGGTAGCCACGAGCAGTACTTC; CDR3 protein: CASGIGSHEQYF
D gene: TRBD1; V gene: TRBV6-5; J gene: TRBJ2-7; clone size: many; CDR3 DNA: TGTGCCAGCAGCCGGACAGGGGTAGGCACCTACGAGCAGTACTTC; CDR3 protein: CASSRTGVGTYEQYF
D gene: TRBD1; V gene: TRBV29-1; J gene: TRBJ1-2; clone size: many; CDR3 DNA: TGCAGCGTCCTTTCGGGACAGGAATATGGCTACACCTTC; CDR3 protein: CSVLSGQEYGYTF
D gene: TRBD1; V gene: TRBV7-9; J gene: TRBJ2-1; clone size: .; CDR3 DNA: TGCGCCAGCAGCCAAGATGACAGGGCATCGGATGAGCAGTTCTTC; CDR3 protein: CASSQDDRASDEQFF
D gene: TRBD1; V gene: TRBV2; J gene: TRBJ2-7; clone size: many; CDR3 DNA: TGTGCCAGCAGTGAGGGGGACAGCTACGAGCAGTACTTC; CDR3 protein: CASSEGDSYEQYF
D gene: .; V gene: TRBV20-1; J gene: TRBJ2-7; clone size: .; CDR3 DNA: TGCAGTGCTAGAGAGATGGCGAACGAGCAGTACTTC; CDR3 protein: CSAREMANEQYF
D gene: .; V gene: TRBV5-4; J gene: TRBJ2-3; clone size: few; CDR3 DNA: TGTGCCAGCAGCTTCGCGGCGGGGGATACGCAGTATTTT; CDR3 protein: CASSFAAGDTQYF
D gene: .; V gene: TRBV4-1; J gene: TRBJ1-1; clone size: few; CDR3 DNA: TGCGCCAGCAGCGGGGTCACTGAAGCTTTCTTT; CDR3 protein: CASSGVTEAFF
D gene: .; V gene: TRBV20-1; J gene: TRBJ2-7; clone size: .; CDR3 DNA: TGCAGTGCTAGCCCCGGCCCGGACAACAACGAGCAGTACTTC; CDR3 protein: CSASPGPDNNEQYF
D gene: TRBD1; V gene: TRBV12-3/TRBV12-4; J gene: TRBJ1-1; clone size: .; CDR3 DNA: TGTGCCAGCAGTTTTGGGACAGCGAACACTGAAGCTTTCTTT; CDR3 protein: CASSFGTANTEAFF
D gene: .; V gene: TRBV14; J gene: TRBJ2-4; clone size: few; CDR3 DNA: TGTGCCAGCAGCCAAGATGGGAAAGCCAAAAACATTCAGTACTTC; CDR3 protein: CASSQDGKAKNIQYF
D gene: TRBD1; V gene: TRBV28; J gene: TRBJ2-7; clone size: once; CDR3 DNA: TGTGCCAGCAGTTTAACCGGGACAGGTGACGAGCAGTACTTC; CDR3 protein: CASSLTGTGDEQYF
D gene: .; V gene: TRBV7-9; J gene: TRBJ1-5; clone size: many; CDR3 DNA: TGTGCCAGCAGCTTAAATGGTGCAGGCAATCAGCCCCAGCATTTT; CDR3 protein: CASSLNGAGNQPQHF
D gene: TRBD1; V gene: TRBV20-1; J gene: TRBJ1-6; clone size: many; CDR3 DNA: TGCAGTGCCGATCCGAGGGACAGGAGTAATTCACCCCTCCACTTT; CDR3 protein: CSADPRDRSNSPLHF
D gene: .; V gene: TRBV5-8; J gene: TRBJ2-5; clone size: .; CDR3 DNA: TGTGCCAGCAGTGCCTGGACAGTACAAGAGACCCAGTACTTC; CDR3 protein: CASSAWTVQETQYF
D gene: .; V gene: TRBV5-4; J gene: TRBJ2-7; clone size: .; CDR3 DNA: TGTGCCAGCAGCTTGGGGTTGGGAAGCTCCTACGAGCAGTACTTC; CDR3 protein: CASSLGLGSSYEQYF
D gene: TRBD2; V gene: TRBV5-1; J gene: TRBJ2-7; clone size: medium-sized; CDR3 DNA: TGCGCCAGCAGCCAGACTAGCGGGAGCTTCTACGAGCAGTACTTC; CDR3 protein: CASSQTSGSFYEQYF
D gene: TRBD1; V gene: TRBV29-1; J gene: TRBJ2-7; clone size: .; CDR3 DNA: TGCAACGTTGAAGATCAAATGGGGACAGGGTCAACCTACGAGCAGTACTTC; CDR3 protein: CNVEDQMGTGSTYEQYF
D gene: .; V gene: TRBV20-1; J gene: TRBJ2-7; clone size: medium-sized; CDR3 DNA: TGCAGTGCTCATAGGCCAGATGGGAGCTCCTACGAGCAGTACTTC; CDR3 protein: CSAHRPDGSSYEQYF
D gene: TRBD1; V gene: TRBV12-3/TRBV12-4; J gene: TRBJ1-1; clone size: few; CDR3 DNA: TGTGCCAGCAGGTCCCAGACAGGGATCAACACTGAAGCTTTCTTT; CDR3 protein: CASRSQTGINTEAFF
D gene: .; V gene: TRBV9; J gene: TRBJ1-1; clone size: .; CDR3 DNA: TGTGCCAGCAGCGTAGACCTGAACACTGAAGCTTTCTTT; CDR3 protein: CASSVDLNTEAFF
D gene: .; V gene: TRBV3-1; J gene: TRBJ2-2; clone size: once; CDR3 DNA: TGCGCCGGTACCGGAGCCGGGGAGCTGTTTTTT; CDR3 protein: CAGTGAGELFF
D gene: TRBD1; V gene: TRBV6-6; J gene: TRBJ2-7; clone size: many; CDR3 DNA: TGTGCCAGCAGTTACGGGACAGGGGGCTACGAGCAGTACTTC; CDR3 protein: CASSYGTGGYEQYF
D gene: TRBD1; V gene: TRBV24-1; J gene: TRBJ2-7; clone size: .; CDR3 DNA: TGTGCCACCAGTGACCGGACAGGTCGCTACGAGCAGTACTTC; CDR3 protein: CATSDRTGRYEQYF
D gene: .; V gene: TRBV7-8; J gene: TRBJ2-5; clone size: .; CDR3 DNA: TGTGCCAGCAGCCAAGACTCTTGGACGGCCCAAGAGACCCAGTACTTC; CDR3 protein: CASSQDSWTAQETQYF
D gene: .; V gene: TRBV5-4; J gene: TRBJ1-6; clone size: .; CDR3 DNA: TGTGCCAGCAGCTTGGGGGACAAGGACTATAATTCACCCCTCCACTTT; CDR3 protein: CASSLGDKDYNSPLHF
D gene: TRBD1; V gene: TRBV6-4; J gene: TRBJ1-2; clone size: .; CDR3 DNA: TGTGCCAGCAGTGTAGAGAACAGGGGATCTTATGGCTACACCTTC; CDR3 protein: CASSVENRGSYGYTF
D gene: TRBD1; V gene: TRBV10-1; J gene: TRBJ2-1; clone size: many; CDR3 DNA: TGCGCCAGCAGTGAAGGGACAGGGAAATACAATGAGCAGTTCTTC; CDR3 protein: CASSEGTGKYNEQFF
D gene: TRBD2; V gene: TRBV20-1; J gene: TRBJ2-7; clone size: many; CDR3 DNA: TGCAGTGCTAGTCGAGCGGGGGACTCCTACGAGCAGTACTTC; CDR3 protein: CSASRAGDSYEQYF
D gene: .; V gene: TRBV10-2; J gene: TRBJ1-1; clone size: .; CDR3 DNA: TGCGCCAGCAGCGGGAGGGGGGGCACTGAAGCTTTCTTT; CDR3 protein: CASSGRGGTEAFF
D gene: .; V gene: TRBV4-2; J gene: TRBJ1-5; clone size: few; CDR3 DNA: TGTGCCAGCAGCCCGCGGCAGTGGAATCAGCCCCAGCATTTT; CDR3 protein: CASSPRQWNQPQHF
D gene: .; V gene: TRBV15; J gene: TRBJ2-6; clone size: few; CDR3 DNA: TGTGCCACCAGCATAGTCTCTGGGGCCAACGTCCTGACTTTC; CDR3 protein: CATSIVSGANVLTF